Sequencing of this T cell receptor (beta chain) was carried out in a study of T cells in Graves' hyperthyroidism and ophthalmopathy. This clonotype was recorded at least ten times. Its target is unknown. The ends lost 2 bases at V and 0 bases at J; junction bases unmatched: 8. The CDR3 is made up of 17 amino acids. CDR1 SGHTA and CDR2 FQGTGA come from the germline V gene. Study-level points and caveats: Most clonotypes that expanded in the thyroid above 0.001 also showed up in blood.

TCR beta CDR3 regions were amplified from RNA. The HTBI primer set was used in a first-round RT-PCR of the TCR CDR3. MiXCR, applied by TCRdb to the multiplex PCR reads, yields one record per CDR3 protein. The repertoire has about 130,000 distinct CDR3 sequences, approximately 20% of them found once; the top ten carry about two thirds. Sample: blood. This clonotype was obtained from a woman aged 50 to 60 with Graves' hyperthyroidism that later progressed to Graves' ophthalmopathy. V is TRBV7-3 and J is TRBJ2-3; 7 nucleotides align to TRBD2. CDR3 in amino acids: CASSLEGGRVSTDTQYF. The CDR3 coding sequence is TGTGCCAGCAGCTTAGAGGGAGGGCGAGTGAGCACAGATACGCAGTATTTT.